Below are 11 T cell receptor beta chains sequenced from a single sample in a study of control samples from healthy donors and cancer patients. The repertoire was sequenced with immunoSEQ multiplex PCR; TCRdb's copy has only in-frame clones and lacks some. This sample has approximately 92,000 clones, with 85% to 95% found just once. Sample: blood. Source of these receptors: a young woman in good health.

Points on this clone: One end of the junction varies from germline; a read error may be responsible. The chain uses TRBV2 and TRBJ2-7; the D is unclear. The germline CDR1 and CDR2 sequences are SNHLY and FYNNEI. The CDR3 consists of 10 residues. Here the CDR3 DNA reads TGTGCCAGCAGTGACTACGAGCAGTACTTT. Amino acid sequence: CASSDYEQYF. The full variable domain, rest sourced from reference TRBV2 and TRBJ2-7, is EPEVTQTPSHQVTQMGQEVILRCVPISNHLYFYWYRQILGQKVEFLVSFYNNEISEKSEIFDDQFSVERPDGSNFTLKIRSTKLEDSAMYFCASSDYEQYFGPGTRLTVT.

This clone has a single count. The rearrangement links TRBV18 to TRBJ1-1, with D maybe TRBD1 (5 bases). CDR1 is KGHSH, CDR2 LQKENI, per germline. V lost 7 bases, J lost 4 bases, and 16 bases lay in between. The CDR3 runs 14 residues. In nucleotides, the CDR3 is TGTGCCAGCTATAGGGCAGGGTGGACCACTGAAGCTTTCTTT. Its translation: CASYRAGWTTEAFF.

V gene TRBV6-1 combines with J gene TRBJ1-3; D remains unclear. The CDR3 spans 15 residues. The germline V and J ends were trimmed by 5 bases and 0 bases, with 11 bases remaining between them. The germline V gene encodes CDR1 MNHNS and CDR2 SASEGT. CDR3: CASSRTESSGNTIYF. CDR3 DNA: TGTGCCAGCAGTCGGACCGAAAGCTCTGGAAACACCATATATTTT.

Judged by abundance, this clone is medium-sized. J is TRBJ1-4 and V is TRBV5-4, with unresolved D. The length of the CDR3 is 14 residues. V lost 3 bases to trimming and J lost 7 bases, with 13 bases between them. The germline gives CDR1 SGHNT, CDR2 YYREEE (reference sequence). The CDR3 sequence is CASSYESAGEKLFF. CDR3 DNA sequence: TGTGCCAGCAGCTATGAGTCGGCGGGTGAAAAACTGTTTTTT.

The CDR3 DNA reads TGTGCTAGTGGTTTGGGGGCTAGCGGGAGGGCCTTAAATGAGCAGTTCTTC. Translated, it gives CASGLGASGRALNEQFF. The chain has TRBV12-5 and TRBJ2-1, with 12 bases lining up with TRBD2. CDR1 is LGHNT and CDR2 is FRNRAP in the germline V gene. J gave up 7 bases and V 1 base, and 8 bases lay outside the gene matches. The CDR3 loop spans 17 amino acids.

In DNA form, the CDR3 reads TGTGCCAGCAGCCCCCAGAGCTCCTACAATGAGCAGTTCTTC. Translated: CASSPQSSYNEQFF. V is TRBV7-3 and J is TRBJ2-1, with no clear D. The V gene lost 5 bases and the J gene lost 0 bases, with 8 bases spanning the gap. Germline lookup yields CDR1 SGHTA and CDR2 FQGTGA. The CDR3 has 14 residues.

J is TRBJ2-2 and V is TRBV28; D is ambiguous. V shed 6 bases and J shed 4 bases, with 9 bases lying between them. In germline, CDR1 is MDHEN, CDR2 SYDVKM. The CDR3 totals 13 residues. Here the CDR3 reads CASREHSTGELFF. CDR3 bases: TGTGCCAGCAGGGAACACAGCACCGGGGAGCTGTTTTTT.

CDR3 residues: CASSFGDRATFF. The CDR3 region has the DNA TGTGCCAGCAGTTTCGGTGACAGAGCAACTTTCTTT. The V call is TRBV28, the J call TRBJ1-1; the D gene is possibly TRBD1 (5 bases). CDR1 and CDR2 from the germline V gene are MDHEN and SYDVKM. V lost 3 bases to trimming and J lost 12 bases, with 14 bases between them. The CDR3 loop spans 12 amino acids.

DNA for the CDR3: TGTGCCAGCAGCGCCCCGGGACAGTACACTGAAGCTTTCTTT. Its translation is CASSAPGQYTEAFF. The chain recombines TRBV9 with TRBJ1-1, with 7 bases aligning to TRBD1. This CDR3 spans 14 amino acids. After removal of 3 bases from V and 3 bases from J, the junction contained 5 bases not matched to a gene. Per germline, CDR1 SGDLS and CDR2 YYNGEE.

The chain carries TRBV18 and TRBJ2-7; unclear D gene. The CDR3 is 15 residues long. The germline gives CDR1 KGHSH, CDR2 LQKENI. Between the trimmed V and J ends, which lost 0 bases and 6 bases, there was a span of 15 bases. CDR3 region: CASSPPGGSFLEQYF. For the CDR3, the DNA is TGTGCCAGCTCACCACCAGGCGGATCATTCCTCGAGCAGTACTTC. Full variable domain (outside the CDR3, taken from reference TRBV18 and TRBJ2-7): NAGVMQNPRHLVRRRGQEARLRCSPMKGHSHVYWYRQLPEEGLKFMVYLQKENIIDESGMPKERFSAEFPKEGPSILRIQQVVRGDSAAYFCASSPPGGSFLEQYFGPGTRLTVT.

J is TRBJ2-3 and V is TRBV4-1, with 7 bases aligning to TRBD1. V lost 1 base to trimming and J lost 0 bases; unmatched junction nucleotides: 4. CDR3 length: 16 amino acids. Germline loops: CDR1 MGHRA, CDR2 YSYEKL. This CDR3 reads CASSQVGQLSTDTQYF. CDR3 DNA: TGCGCCAGCAGCCAAGTGGGACAGCTTAGCACAGATACGCAGTATTTT.